The present T cell receptor beta chain was sequenced within a study of blood T cell repertoires in COVID-19. The overall study: Acute and convalescent COVID-19 samples came from the United States, Italy and Spain.

It was during active infection that Seattle patients were enrolled and then longitudinally followed. Per the original methods: The assay estimated nucleated cells by amplifying reference gene primers. The repertoire was sequenced with immunoSEQ multiplex PCR; TCRdb's copy has only in-frame clones and lacks some. V, J and clone size reflect that table, while D and trimming were determined from the DNA. This table holds roughly 120,000 clones, around four fifths found once. The germline V gene encodes CDR1 MNHEY and CDR2 SMNVEV (reference sequence). V was shortened by 4 bases and J by 5 bases, with 11 bases between the two germline ends. The CDR3 extends over 13 amino acids.

The TCR was taken from a man older than 75 with COVID-19, enrolled during active disease. The chain has TRBV27 and TRBJ1-1, with D tentatively TRBD1 (5 bases). Specimen: peripheral blood. This CDR3 is CASSWGGETEAFF. The CDR3 DNA sequence: TGTGCCAGCAGTTGGGGGGGAGAGACTGAAGCTTTCTTT.